This T cell receptor (beta chain) was recorded in a study of T cells expressing NK-cell markers. As for the study in general: Repertoire data for TCR beta were derived from sorted T cells (CD3+CD56+NKG2C+, CD3+CD56+NKG2C- and CD3+CD56-NKG2C+). Among eight sequenced donors, seven carried HCMV seropositivity while one was seronegative.

Germline V gene lookup returns CDR1 MGHRA and CDR2 YSYEKL. CDR3 length equals 15 residues. UMIs were included in TCR beta cDNA generated by 5'RACE template switching. Reanalyzing the 5' RACE reads, TCRdb keeps one entry per CDR3 protein, without DNA. This repertoire includes 350,000 to 450,000 distinct CDR3 sequences. The sequenced sample was blood T cells: a sorted CD56 or NKG2C T cell subset, CD4+ or CD8+ T cells, or bulk PBMC T cells (not recorded which). The clonotype was recovered from a man aged 18-75 years in good health. This rearrangement joins TRBV4-1 to TRBJ2-7; TCRdb's D call of TRBD1 is untestable without DNA. This chain's CDR3 is CASSPGPGRDDEQYF.